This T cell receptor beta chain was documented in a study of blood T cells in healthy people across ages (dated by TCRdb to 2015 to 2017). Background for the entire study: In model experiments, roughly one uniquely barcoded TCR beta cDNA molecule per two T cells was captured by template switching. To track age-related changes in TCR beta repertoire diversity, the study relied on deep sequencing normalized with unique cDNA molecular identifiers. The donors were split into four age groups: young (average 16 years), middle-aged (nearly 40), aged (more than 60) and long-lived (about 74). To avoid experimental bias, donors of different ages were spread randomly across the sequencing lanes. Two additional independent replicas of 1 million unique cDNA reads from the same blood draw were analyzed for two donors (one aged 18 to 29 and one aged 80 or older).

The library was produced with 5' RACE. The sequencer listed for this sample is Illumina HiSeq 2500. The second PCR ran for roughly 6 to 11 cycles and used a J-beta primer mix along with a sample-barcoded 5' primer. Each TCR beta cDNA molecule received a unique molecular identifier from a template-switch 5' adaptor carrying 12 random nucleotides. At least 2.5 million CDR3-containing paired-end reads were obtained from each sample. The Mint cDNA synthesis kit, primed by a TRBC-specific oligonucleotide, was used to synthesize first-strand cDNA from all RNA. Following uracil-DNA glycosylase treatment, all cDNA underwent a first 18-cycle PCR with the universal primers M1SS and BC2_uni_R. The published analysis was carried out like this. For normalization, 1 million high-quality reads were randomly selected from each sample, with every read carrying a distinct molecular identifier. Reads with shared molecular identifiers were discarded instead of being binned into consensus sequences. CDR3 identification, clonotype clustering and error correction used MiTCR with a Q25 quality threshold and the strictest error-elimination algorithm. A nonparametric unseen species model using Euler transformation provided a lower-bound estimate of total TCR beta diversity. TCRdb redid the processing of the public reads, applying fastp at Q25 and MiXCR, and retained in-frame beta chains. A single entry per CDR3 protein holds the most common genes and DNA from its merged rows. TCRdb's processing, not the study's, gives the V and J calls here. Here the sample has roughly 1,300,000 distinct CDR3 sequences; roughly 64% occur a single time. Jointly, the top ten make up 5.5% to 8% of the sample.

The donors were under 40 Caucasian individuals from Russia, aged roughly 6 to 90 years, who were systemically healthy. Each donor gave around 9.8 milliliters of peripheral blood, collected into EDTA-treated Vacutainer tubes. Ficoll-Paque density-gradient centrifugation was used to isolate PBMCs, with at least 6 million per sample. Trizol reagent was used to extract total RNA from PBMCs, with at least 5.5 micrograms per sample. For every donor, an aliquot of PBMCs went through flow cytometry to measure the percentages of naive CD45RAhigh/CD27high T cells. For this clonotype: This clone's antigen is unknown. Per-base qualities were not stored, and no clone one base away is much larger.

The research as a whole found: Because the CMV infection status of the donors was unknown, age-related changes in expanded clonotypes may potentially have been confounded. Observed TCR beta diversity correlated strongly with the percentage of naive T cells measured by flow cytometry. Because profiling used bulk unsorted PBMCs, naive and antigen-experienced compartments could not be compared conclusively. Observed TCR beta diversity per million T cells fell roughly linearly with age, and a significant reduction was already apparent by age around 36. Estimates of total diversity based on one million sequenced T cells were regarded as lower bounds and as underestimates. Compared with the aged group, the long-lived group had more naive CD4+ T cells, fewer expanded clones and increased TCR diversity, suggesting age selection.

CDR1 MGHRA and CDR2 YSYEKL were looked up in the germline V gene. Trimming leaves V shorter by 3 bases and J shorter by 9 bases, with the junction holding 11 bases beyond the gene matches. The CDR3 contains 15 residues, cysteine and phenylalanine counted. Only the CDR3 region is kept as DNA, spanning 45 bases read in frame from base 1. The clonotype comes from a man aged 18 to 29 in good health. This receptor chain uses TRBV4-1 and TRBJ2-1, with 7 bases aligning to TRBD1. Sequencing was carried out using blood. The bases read TGCGCCAGCAGCCATCGGGACAGCTCTCGGGGTGAGCAGTTCTTC. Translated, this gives CASSHRDSSRGEQFF.